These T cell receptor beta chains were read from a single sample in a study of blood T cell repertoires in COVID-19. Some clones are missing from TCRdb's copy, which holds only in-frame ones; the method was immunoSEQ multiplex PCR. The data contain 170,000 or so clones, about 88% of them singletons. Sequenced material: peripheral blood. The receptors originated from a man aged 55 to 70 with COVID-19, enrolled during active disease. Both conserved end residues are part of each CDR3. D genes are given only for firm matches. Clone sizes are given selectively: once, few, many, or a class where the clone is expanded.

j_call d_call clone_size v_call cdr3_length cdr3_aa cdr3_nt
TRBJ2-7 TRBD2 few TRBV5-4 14 CASRNRLAAHEQYF TGTGCCAGCAGAAACAGACTAGCGGCACACGAGCAGTACTTC
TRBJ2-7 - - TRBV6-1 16 CARSEGGWGLRYEQYF TGTGCCCGCAGTGAAGGGGGGTGGGGGCTACGGTACGAGCAGTACTTC
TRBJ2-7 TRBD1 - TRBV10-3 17 CAISSTGGSTTLYEQYF TGTGCCATCAGCTCGACAGGGGGGTCCACCACCCTCTACGAGCAGTACTTC
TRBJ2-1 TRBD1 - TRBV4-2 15 CASSQDKLQGDEQFF TGTGCCAGCAGCCAAGATAAGTTGCAGGGGGATGAGCAGTTCTTC
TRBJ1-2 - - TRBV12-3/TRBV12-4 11 CASSRVGGYTF TGTGCCAGCAGTCGGGTCGGCGGCTACACCTTC
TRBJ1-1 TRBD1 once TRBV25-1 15 CASSDGQGLNTEAFF TGTGCCAGCAGTGATGGACAGGGGCTGAACACTGAAGCTTTCTTT
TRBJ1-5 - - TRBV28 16 CASSSQGTFSNQPQHF TGTGCCAGCAGTTCTCAGGGCACTTTCAGCAATCAGCCCCAGCATTTT
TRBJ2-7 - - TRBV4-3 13 CASSQGTVDEQYF TGCGCCAGCAGCCAAGGAACTGTGGACGAGCAGTACTTC
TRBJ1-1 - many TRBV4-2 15 CASSLPDTTGTEAFF TGTGCCAGCAGCCTGCCTGACACCACCGGCACTGAAGCTTTCTTT
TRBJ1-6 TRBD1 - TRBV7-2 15 CASRYRTGAISPLHF TGTGCCAGCAGATATCGGACAGGGGCTATCTCACCCCTCCACTTT
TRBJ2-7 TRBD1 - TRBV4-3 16 CASSDDRGRLSYEQYF TGCGCCAGCAGTGACGACAGGGGGCGCCTCTCCTACGAGCAGTACTTC
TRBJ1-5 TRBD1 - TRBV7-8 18 CASSLYGRGQVLNQPQHF TGTGCCAGCAGCTTATATGGCAGGGGGCAAGTTCTCAATCAGCCCCAGCATTTT
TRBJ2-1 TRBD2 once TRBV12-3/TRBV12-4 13 CASSRTSYNEQFF TGTGCCAGCAGTCGGACTAGTTACAATGAGCAGTTCTTC
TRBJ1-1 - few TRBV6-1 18 CASREDSPFGTRNTEAFF TGTGCCAGCAGAGAAGATTCGCCGTTTGGGACTAGGAACACTGAAGCTTTCTTT
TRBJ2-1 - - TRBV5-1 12 CASSLLLDEQFF TGCGCCAGCAGCTTGTTACTAGATGAGCAGTTCTTC
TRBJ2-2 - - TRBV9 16 CASSVVSSLNTGELFF TGTGCCAGCAGCGTAGTCTCCAGTCTTAACACCGGGGAGCTGTTTTTT
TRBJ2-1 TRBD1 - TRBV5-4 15 CASSLGGTGGDEQFF TGTGCCAGCAGCTTGGGGGGGACAGGGGGCGATGAGCAGTTCTTC
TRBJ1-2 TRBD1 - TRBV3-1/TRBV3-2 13 CASSAQGVYGYTF TGTGCCAGCAGCGCTCAGGGGGTCTATGGCTACACCTTC
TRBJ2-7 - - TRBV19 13 CASSMGARYEQYF TGTGCCAGTAGTATGGGGGCAAGATACGAGCAGTACTTC
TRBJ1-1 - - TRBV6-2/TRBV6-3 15 CASSSPGQANTEAFF TGTGCCAGCAGTTCTCCGGGACAAGCGAACACTGAAGCTTTCTTT
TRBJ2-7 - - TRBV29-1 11 CSVRKGDEQYF TGCAGCGTCCGAAAGGGAGACGAGCAGTACTTC
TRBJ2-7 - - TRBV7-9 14 CASSLTLGPYEQYF TGTGCCAGCAGCTTAACGTTGGGCCCCTACGAGCAGTACTTC
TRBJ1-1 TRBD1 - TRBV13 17 CASSLRRSGGLNTEAFF TGTGCCAGCAGCTTACGTCGGTCAGGGGGCTTGAACACTGAAGCTTTCTTT
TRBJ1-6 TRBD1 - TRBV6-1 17 CASSEAPTGGYNSPLHF TGTGCCAGCAGTGAAGCACCCACAGGGGGTTATAATTCACCCCTCCACTTT
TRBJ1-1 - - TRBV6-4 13 CASRETVAAEAFF TGTGCCAGCAGAGAGACAGTTGCCGCTGAAGCTTTCTTT
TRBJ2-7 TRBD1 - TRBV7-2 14 CASSVLGQGYEQYF TGTGCCAGCAGCGTCCTGGGACAGGGCTACGAGCAGTACTTC
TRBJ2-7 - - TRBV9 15 CASSPVGAVWDEQYF TGTGCCAGCAGCCCCGTCGGAGCGGTGTGGGACGAGCAGTACTTC
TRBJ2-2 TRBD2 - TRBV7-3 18 CASSPPRGLAGAGGELFF TGTGCCAGCAGCCCTCCGAGAGGACTAGCGGGAGCGGGCGGGGAGCTGTTTTTT
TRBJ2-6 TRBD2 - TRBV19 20 CASRSTGLAGGPSGANVLTF TGTGCCAGTAGATCTACGGGACTAGCGGGGGGGCCCTCTGGGGCCAACGTCCTGACTTTC
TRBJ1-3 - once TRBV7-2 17 CASSLTGILTSGNTIYF TGTGCCAGCAGCCTTACAGGGATCCTCACCTCTGGAAACACCATATATTTT
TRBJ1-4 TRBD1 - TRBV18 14 CASSLGQLNEKLFF TGTGCCAGCTCACTGGGACAGCTAAATGAAAAACTGTTTTTT
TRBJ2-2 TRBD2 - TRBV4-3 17 CASSQEIAGGRTGELFF TGCGCCAGCAGCCAGGAAATAGCGGGGGGGCGCACCGGGGAGCTGTTTTTT
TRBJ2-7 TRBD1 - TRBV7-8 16 CASSLYGQGALDEQYF TGTGCCAGCAGCTTATACGGTCAGGGGGCTTTGGACGAGCAGTACTTC
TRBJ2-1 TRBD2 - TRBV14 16 CASSQVVGTSVSEQFF TGTGCCAGCAGCCAAGTCGTAGGGACTAGCGTTAGTGAGCAGTTCTTC
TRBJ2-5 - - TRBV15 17 CATAATNRVYGQETQYF TGTGCCACCGCCGCTACTAACCGGGTCTACGGACAAGAGACCCAGTACTTC
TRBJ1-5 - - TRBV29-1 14 CSVATVDSNQPQHF TGCAGCGTTGCGACAGTTGATAGCAATCAGCCCCAGCATTTT
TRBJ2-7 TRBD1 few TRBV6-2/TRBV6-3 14 CASTPDRGYNEQYF TGTGCCAGCACCCCCGACAGGGGTTATAACGAGCAGTACTTC
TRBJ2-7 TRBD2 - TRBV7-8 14 CASSLGTSGDEQYF TGTGCCAGCAGCTTAGGGACTAGCGGGGACGAGCAGTACTTC
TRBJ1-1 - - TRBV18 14 CASSPQKANTEAFF TGTGCCAGCTCACCACAGAAAGCGAACACTGAAGCTTTCTTT
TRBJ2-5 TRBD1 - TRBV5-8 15 CASSRGQGVQETQYF TGTGCCAGCAGCCGAGGACAGGGGGTCCAAGAGACCCAGTACTTC
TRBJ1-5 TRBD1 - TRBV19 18 CASSTTRDSRYSNQPQHF TGTGCCAGTAGTACCACCAGGGACAGCAGATATAGCAATCAGCCCCAGCATTTT
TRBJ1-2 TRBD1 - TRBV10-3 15 CAISVRDRDNYGYTF TGTGCCATCAGTGTCCGGGACAGGGACAACTATGGCTACACCTTC
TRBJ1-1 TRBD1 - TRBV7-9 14 CASSSGTGVRRAFF TGTGCCAGCAGCTCGGGGACAGGGGTAAGAAGAGCTTTCTTT
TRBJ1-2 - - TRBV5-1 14 CASSLEQANYGYTF TGCGCCAGCAGCCTAGAACAGGCTAACTATGGCTACACCTTC
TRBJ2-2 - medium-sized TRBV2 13 CASSKLSPGELFF TGTGCCAGCAGCAAACTTAGCCCCGGGGAGCTGTTTTTT
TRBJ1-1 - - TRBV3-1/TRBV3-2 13 CASSQGNRVEAFF TGTGCCAGCAGCCAAGGGAACCGGGTCGAAGCTTTCTTT
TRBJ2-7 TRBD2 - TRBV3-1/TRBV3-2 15 CASSDTLAGGAEQYF TGTGCCAGCAGCGACACCCTAGCGGGAGGAGCCGAGCAGTACTTC
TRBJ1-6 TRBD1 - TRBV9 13 CASGTGYNSPLHF TGTGCCTCCGGGACAGGGTATAATTCACCCCTCCACTTT
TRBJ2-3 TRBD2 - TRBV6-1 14 CASRVRGGTDTQYF TGTGCCAGCAGGGTCCGGGGGGGCACAGATACGCAGTATTTT
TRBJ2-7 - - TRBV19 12 CASSTGDYEQYF TGTGCCAGTAGTACCGGGGACTACGAGCAGTACTTC
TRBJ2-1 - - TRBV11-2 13 CASSLTLNNEQFF TGTGCCAGCAGCTTGACTTTGAACAATGAGCAGTTCTTC
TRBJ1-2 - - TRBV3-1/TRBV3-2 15 CASSQGRRVLDGYTF TGTGCCAGCAGCCAAGGGCGCAGGGTCTTAGATGGCTACACCTTC
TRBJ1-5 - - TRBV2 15 CASSPGLTGFKPQHF TGTGCCAGCAGTCCGGGACTCACTGGTTTTAAGCCCCAGCATTTT
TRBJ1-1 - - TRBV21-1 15 CASSKALWAATEAFF TGTGCCAGCAGCAAAGCGCTTTGGGCAGCCACTGAAGCTTTCTTT